This TCR beta chain originates from a study of T cell responses to AZD1222 COVID-19 vaccine. Comment on this clone: Its antigen is unidentified.

V lost 7 bases and J 4 bases, leaving 16 bases between the germline ends. Germline V gene lookup returns CDR1 SQVTM and CDR2 ANQGSEA. The length of the CDR3 is 13 residues. Sequencing used immunoSEQ multiplex PCR; TCRdb keeps in-frame clones, though not all of them. The table lists roughly 76,000 clones, 70% to 90% of them singletons. Regarding the study as a whole: Recipients of AZD1222 seropositive at baseline numbered only 6 or 7. Repertoires were obtained solely post-peak T cell response. Epitopes outside B.1.351 and B.1.1.7 mutated regions reportedly drew nearly half of spike TCRs. Spike-specific TCR breadth and depth rose after two AZD1222 doses.

This sequence joins TRBV29-1 and TRBJ1-1; D is perhaps TRBD1 (5 bases). The material was peripheral blood, obtained on day 0 of AZD1222 vaccination. This TCR was sampled from an adult in good health. DNA of the CDR3: TGCAGCGCCCATGGGGGTGGTGGCACTGAAGCTTTCTTT. Translation: CSAHGGGGTEAFF.